These 26 T cell receptor beta chains were sequenced from one sample in a study of CXCR3-negative and CXCR3-positive naive CD8 T cells. TRB cDNA was prepared as libraries by UMI-labeled 5' RACE. TCRdb re-called the 5' RACE reads; every CDR3 protein appears as one record, without DNA. The sample totals about 46,000 distinct CDR3 sequences. Source material: naive CXCR3- CD8+ T cells from blood. Noted subset: CD45RO-CCR7+CD27+CD95- naive CD8+ T cells lacking CXCR3 (TNR3-). These receptors came from a human donor in good health. Some clones in this sample may be carry-over from other donors' samples.

The chain links TRBV7-9 to TRBJ2-3; absent DNA, TCRdb's TRBD2 call cannot be checked. Germline CDR1 SEHNR, CDR2 FQNEAQ (reference sequence). The CDR3 spans 16 residues. CDR3 residues: CASSETSGASTDTQYF.

This rearrangement joins TRBV15 to TRBJ1-1; TCRdb selects TRBD1, and the lack of DNA leaves this call unchecked. CDR1 and CDR2 (germline): LNHNV, YYDKDF (reference sequence). This CDR3 has 15 amino acids. The CDR3 loop reads CATSTENGVGAEAFF.

This chain links TRBV7-2 with TRBJ2-1; checking the TCRdb D call of TRBD2 is not possible without DNA. The CDR3 is made up of 17 amino acids. Germline-derived CDR1 and CDR2 are SGHTA and FQGNSA. CDR3 region: CASSSGTSGSPGNEQFF.

The chain employs TRBV12-3 or TRBV12-4 and TRBJ2-5. This CDR3 has 13 residues. CDR3 amino acids: CASSSVPQETQYF.

The chain recombines TRBV27 with TRBJ2-5. The CDR3 contains 15 residues. Per the germline V gene, CDR1 is MNHEY and CDR2 is SMNVEV (reference sequence). CDR3 sequence reads: CASSSTADDQETQYF.

This sequence joins TRBV12-3 or TRBV12-4 and TRBJ1-3. The CDR3 totals 11 residues. The CDR3: CASSFGYTIYF.

V gene TRBV29-1 combines with J gene TRBJ2-7. The germline gives CDR1 SQVTM, CDR2 ANQGSEA. The CDR3 sequence is 11 residues long. CDR3 amino acids: CSGDYTYEQYF.

This chain joins TRBV28 and TRBJ2-1; TCRdb picks TRBD2, but there is no DNA to check that call. The V gene's germline CDR1 is MDHEN and CDR2 SYDVKM. The CDR3 length is 15 residues. Here the CDR3 reads CASSPGTSGYNEQFF.

This chain links TRBV4-1 with TRBJ2-5; the D gene TCRdb calls, TRBD1, cannot be checked with no DNA. Germline-derived CDR1 and CDR2 are MGHRA and YSYEKL. This CDR3 is built from 15 residues. CDR3 amino acids: CASSTGGSYQETQYF.

This chain joins TRBV15 and TRBJ2-5. Germline CDR1 and CDR2: LNHNV and YYDKDF (reference sequence). There are 13 residues in the CDR3. The CDR3 here is CATSRGEQETQYF. The full variable domain, its missing parts supplied by reference TRBV15 and TRBJ2-5, is DAMVIQNPRYQVTQFGKPVTLSCSQTLNHNVMYWYQQKSSQAPKLLFHYYDKDFNNEADTPDNFQSRRPNTSFCFLDIRSPGLGDTAMYLCATSRGEQETQYFGPGTRLLVL.

The rearrangement uses TRBV7-2 and TRBJ2-7; TCRdb outputs TRBD2, but without DNA this stays unchecked. There are 14 residues in the CDR3. The germline gives CDR1 SGHTA, CDR2 FQGNSA. CDR3 sequence: CASSYLGMAYEQYF.

The chain is built from TRBV7-9 and TRBJ2-7; absent DNA, TCRdb's TRBD1 call cannot be checked. CDR1 and CDR2 (germline): SEHNR, FQNEAQ (reference sequence). There are 15 residues in the CDR3. CDR3 sequence reads: CASSSGDRDPYEQYF.

The V and J genes are TRBV10-3 and TRBJ2-3; the TCRdb call, TRBD1, lacks DNA for checking. Germline CDR1 and CDR2: ENHRY and SYGVKD. The CDR3 extends over 12 amino acids. CDR3: CATAPGGDTQYF.

This clonotype is classed as medium-sized by frequency. V gene TRBV6-4 combines with J gene TRBJ2-2. This CDR3 spans 15 amino acids. Germline loops: CDR1 MRHNA, CDR2 SNTAGT. The CDR3: CASSESDQTTGELFF.

V is TRBV20-1 and J is TRBJ2-7; TCRdb returns TRBD2, unconfirmable since there is no DNA. This CDR3 is 15 amino acids long. CDR1 and CDR2 (germline): DFQATT, SNEGSKA (reference sequence). CDR3 residues: CSARDRGLAGHEQYF.

The V call is TRBV2, the J call TRBJ1-2; TCRdb designates TRBD1, a call that cannot be tested without DNA. Germline loops: CDR1 SNHLY, CDR2 FYNNEI. This CDR3 spans 15 amino acids. CDR3 residues: CASSDGTGDGHGYTF.

The chain links TRBV5-1 to TRBJ2-3. The germline CDR1 and CDR2 sequences are SGHRS and YFSETQ. The CDR3 sequence is 14 residues long. The CDR3 loop reads CASSLAVSTDTQYF.

The rearrangement joins TRBV5-6 to TRBJ2-2; checking the TCRdb D call of TRBD1 is not possible without DNA. This CDR3 has 14 amino acids. The V gene's germline CDR1 is SGHDT and CDR2 YYEEEE. The CDR3 reads CASSSQGAGGELFF. Drawing the rest from reference TRBV5-6 and TRBJ2-2, the complete variable domain is DAGVTQSPTHLIKTRGQQVTLRCSPKSGHDTVSWYQQALGQGPQFIFQYYEEEERQRGNFPDRFSGHQFPNYSSELNVNALLLGDSALYLCASSSQGAGGELFFGEGSRLTVL.

The genes are TRBV30 and TRBJ2-7; the D call of TRBD1 rests on TCRdb alone, since no DNA is present to check it. Germline V gene sequence: CDR1 GTSNPN, CDR2 SVGIG (reference sequence). The CDR3 runs to 13 residues. This CDR3 is CAWARGATYEQYF.

The CDR3 loop reads CSAIAGGRYNEQFF. This chain uses TRBV20-1 with TRBJ2-1; TCRdb reports TRBD2, a call that lacks DNA to check it against. This CDR3 comprises 14 residues. CDR1 and CDR2 from the germline V gene are DFQATT and SNEGSKA (reference sequence).

The chain links TRBV6-1 to TRBJ1-5. The germline gives CDR1 MNHNS, CDR2 SASEGT. The CDR3 extends over 13 amino acids. The CDR3 region is CASSDGRTQPQHF.

This chain links TRBV28 with TRBJ2-5; there is no DNA to check the TCRdb D call of TRBD1. The germline V gene has CDR1 MDHEN and CDR2 SYDVKM. The CDR3 is made up of 13 amino acids. The CDR3 loop reads CASSFSPVETQYF.

The chain has TRBV6-2 or TRBV6-3 and TRBJ2-3; without DNA, the TCRdb call of TRBD2 cannot be checked. The CDR3 has 14 residues. Germline CDR1 MNHEY, CDR2 SVGEGT. This CDR3 is CASSWTSVADTQYF.

Measured by frequency, this clonotype is medium-sized. Here the CDR3 reads CSVRDGDYEQYF. The chain employs TRBV29-1 and TRBJ2-7; without DNA, the TCRdb call of TRBD1 cannot be checked. Germline lookup yields CDR1 SQVTM and CDR2 ANQGSEA. The CDR3 sequence is 12 residues long.

The gene calls are TRBV12-3 or TRBV12-4 and TRBJ1-1; the D call from TCRdb, TRBD1, cannot be confirmed without DNA. This CDR3 region has 16 residues. This CDR3 reads CASSRLGAGLNTEAFF.

This chain joins TRBV5-1 and TRBJ2-2; lacking DNA, the TRBD2 call made by TCRdb goes unchecked. Germline V gives CDR1 SGHRS, CDR2 YFSETQ. The length of the CDR3 is 19 residues. The CDR3 spells CASSFPTSGSGARTGELFF.